The 8 T cell receptor beta chains given below trace back to one sample, sequenced in a study of identical twins. MiXCR was run by TCRdb on the 5' RACE reads, yielding one entry per CDR3 protein. There are some 1,600,000 distinct CDR3 sequences in the sample; more than 30% occur only once, and roughly 0.3% lies in the top ten. Sequences were obtained from cord blood. The receptors shown here come from a newborn girl in good health.

This clonotype was seen a handful of times. Here the CDR3 reads CASRLASYNEQYF. CDR3 bases: TGTGCCAGCCGACTAGCGTCTTACAATGAGCAGTACTTC. V is TRBV7-9 and J is TRBJ2-1; 8 nucleotides agree with TRBD2. The J call may be faulty, since TRBJ2-7 better matches the DNA end. The CDR3 is made up of 13 amino acids. Germline CDR1 is SEHNR and CDR2 is FQNEAQ (reference sequence).

This clonotype has at least ten counts. The CDR3 DNA reads TGCAGCGTCTACAGGGGAGAGACCCAGTACTTC. Residues: CSVYRGETQYF. V gene TRBV29-1 combines with J gene TRBJ2-5, with TRBD1 matching over 7 bases. Germline-derived CDR1 and CDR2 are SQVTM and ANQGSEA. The CDR3 is 11 amino acids. The junction had 2 bases not matched to a gene; V was cut back by 6 bases and J by 4 bases.

This clonotype was observed a handful of times. The genes are TRBV5-1 and TRBJ2-7; 7 nucleotides align to TRBD1. Germline V gene data show CDR1 as SGHRS and CDR2 as YFSETQ. V was clipped by 0 bases and J by 1 base; unmatched bases: 13. The CDR3 has 18 residues. This CDR3 reads CASSLASGARTGSYEQYF. CDR3 coding DNA: TGCGCCAGCAGCTTGGCTTCAGGAGCCAGGACAGGATCCTACGAGCAGTACTTC.

The rearrangement joins TRBV5-1 to TRBJ2-1, with 14 positions matching TRBD2. Germline V CDR1 and CDR2: SGHRS, YFSETQ. This CDR3 contains 18 residues. The trim removed 4 bases at V and 2 bases at J, leaving 8 bases unmatched. CDR3 loop: CASSMGLAGAWTYNEQFF. The CDR3 DNA reads as TGCGCCAGCAGCATGGGACTAGCGGGAGCCTGGACCTACAATGAGCAGTTCTTC.

At least ten counts were recorded for this clonotype. CDR3: CASSEGLYEQYF. Written as DNA, the CDR3 is TGTGCCAGCAGCGAGGGTCTCTACGAGCAGTACTTC. The chain combines TRBV6-1 with TRBJ2-7; perhaps TRBD2 as D (5 bases). V dropped 6 bases and J dropped 3 bases, with 9 bases sitting between them. The CDR3 sequence is 12 residues long. Germline V gene data show CDR1 as MNHNS and CDR2 as SASEGT.

The chain uses TRBV5-1 and TRBJ2-3; the D gene could be TRBD1 or TRBD2 (5 bases each). CDR3 length: 16 amino acids. The germline gives CDR1 SGHRS, CDR2 YFSETQ. Between the trimmed V and J ends, which lost 4 bases and 0 bases, there was a span of 15 bases. The CDR3, as DNA: TGCGCCAGCAGCCCACCGGGACCGTCTAGCACAGATACGCAGTATTTT. It specifies CASSPPGPSSTDTQYF.

J is TRBJ2-7 and V is TRBV28, with a possible D match to TRBD2 (6 bases). This CDR3 has 14 amino acids. From germline, CDR1 is MDHEN and CDR2 SYDVKM. The ends were cut back, 9 bases at V and 7 bases at J, with 22 bases in the middle. CDR3 residues: CASLGANKGGEQYF. CDR3 DNA: TGTGCCAGTCTTGGGGCGAACAAAGGAGGGGAGCAGTACTTC.

This clonotype was detected a few times. The V gene is TRBV20-1, the J gene TRBJ1-5; possibly TRBD1 for D (5 bases). Trimming shortened V by 5 bases and J by 4 bases, and 12 bases separated the two germline ends. From germline, CDR1 is DFQATT and CDR2 SNEGSKA (reference sequence). The CDR3 consists of 13 residues. The CDR3 DNA sequence: TGCAGTGCTCCCCGGGGGGGAAATCAGCCCCAGCATTTT. This sequence encodes CSAPRGGNQPQHF.